This entry is about one TCR beta chain. RNA extraction and reverse transcription yielded cDNA as sequencing template. The repertoire was sequenced with immunoSEQ multiplex PCR; TCRdb's copy has only in-frame clones and lacks some. Of hundreds of thousands of clones in the sample, 50% to 60% were seen once. This sample was taken from a study of CD8+ T cells in alopecia areata. V was shortened by 4 bases and J by 8 bases, with 11 bases between the two germline ends. CDR3 length: 11 amino acids. Germline V gives CDR1 GTSNPN, CDR2 SVGIG (reference sequence). This TCR came from a human donor with alopecia areata. Sequencing was performed on CD4+ T cells sorted from blood, taken at week 0. This rearrangement joins TRBV30 to TRBJ1-1; no clear D. CDR3 sequence reads: CAWMDQLEAFF. CDR3 DNA sequence: TGTGCCTGGATGGATCAATTAGAAGCTTTCTTT.